The rows below give T cell receptor beta chains drawn from one sample of a study of cytomegalovirus exposure and HLA in healthy donors. Repertoires were generated with immunoSEQ multiplex PCR, while TCRdb's copy carries only in-frame clones and drops some. The sample yields just under 95,000 clones, 77% seen once. Sample: PBMCs. These receptors came from a man aged 45-65 years in good health and CMV-seropositive. Both conserved end residues are part of each CDR3. The D gene is left open where the match is weak. Clone size is given for some rows only: seen once, a few or many times, or a class if the clone is expanded.

v_gene: TRBV7-2
abundance: NA
d_gene: NA
j_gene: TRBJ1-5
CDR3aa: CASRPDGNSNQPQHF
CDR3nt: TGTGCCAGCAGACCGGACGGGAATAGCAATCAGCCCCAGCATTTT

v_gene: TRBV7-6
abundance: once
d_gene: TRBD1
j_gene: TRBJ2-1
CDR3aa: CASSFRDRGSEQFF
CDR3nt: TGTGCCAGCAGTTTCCGGGACAGGGGATCGGAGCAGTTCTTC

v_gene: TRBV5-1
abundance: NA
d_gene: NA
j_gene: TRBJ2-3
CDR3aa: CASNGGRDSGADTQYF
CDR3nt: TGCGCCAGCAACGGGGGACGGGACTCCGGTGCAGATACGCAGTATTTT

v_gene: TRBV19
abundance: NA
d_gene: TRBD1
j_gene: TRBJ2-2
CDR3aa: CASSEKSGTGLYVTGELFF
CDR3nt: TGTGCCAGTAGTGAAAAATCCGGGACAGGGCTATATGTGACCGGGGAGCTGTTTTTT

v_gene: TRBV7-3
abundance: NA
d_gene: TRBD2
j_gene: TRBJ2-1
CDR3aa: CASSSGRGIENNEQFF
CDR3nt: TGTGCCAGCAGCTCGGGGCGGGGGATCGAGAACAATGAGCAGTTCTTC

v_gene: TRBV7-9
abundance: NA
d_gene: NA
j_gene: TRBJ1-2
CDR3aa: CASSFMEGRGYTF
CDR3nt: TGTGCCAGCAGTTTCATGGAGGGTAGAGGCTACACCTTC

v_gene: TRBV7-9
abundance: few
d_gene: NA
j_gene: TRBJ1-2
CDR3aa: CASSLTQNNGYTF
CDR3nt: TGTGCCAGCAGCTTAACACAGAACAATGGCTACACCTTC

v_gene: TRBV5-1
abundance: few
d_gene: TRBD1
j_gene: TRBJ1-1
CDR3aa: CASSSGQPNTEAFF
CDR3nt: TGCGCCAGCAGTTCGGGACAGCCAAACACTGAAGCTTTCTTT

v_gene: TRBV2
abundance: NA
d_gene: TRBD1
j_gene: TRBJ1-2
CDR3aa: CASSATGVQSHNYGYTF
CDR3nt: TGTGCCAGCAGTGCCACAGGGGTTCAGAGCCATAACTATGGCTACACCTTC

v_gene: TRBV11-2
abundance: NA
d_gene: TRBD1
j_gene: TRBJ1-3
CDR3aa: CASSPQGLGNTIYF
CDR3nt: TGTGCCAGCAGCCCACAGGGGTTAGGAAACACCATATATTTT

v_gene: TRBV6-5
abundance: few
d_gene: NA
j_gene: TRBJ2-3
CDR3aa: CASSYSRADTQYF
CDR3nt: TGTGCCAGCAGTTACTCGAGGGCAGATACGCAGTATTTT

v_gene: TRBV7-6
abundance: NA
d_gene: NA
j_gene: TRBJ2-5
CDR3aa: CASSPTLPDFQETQYF
CDR3nt: TGTGCCAGCAGCCCCACCCTCCCGGACTTTCAAGAGACCCAGTACTTC

v_gene: TRBV10-2
abundance: NA
d_gene: TRBD2
j_gene: TRBJ2-1
CDR3aa: CASRSAGVHNEQFF
CDR3nt: TGCGCCAGCAGGTCAGCGGGGGTCCACAATGAGCAGTTCTTC

v_gene: TRBV5-6
abundance: NA
d_gene: NA
j_gene: TRBJ2-7
CDR3aa: CASREEGGAGKQYF
CDR3nt: TGTGCCAGCAGGGAGGAGGGGGGGGCAGGCAAGCAGTACTTC

v_gene: TRBV30
abundance: NA
d_gene: NA
j_gene: TRBJ1-1
CDR3aa: CAWSGLGGVNTEAFF
CDR3nt: TGTGCCTGGAGTGGTCTTGGGGGCGTGAACACTGAAGCTTTCTTT

v_gene: TRBV6-1
abundance: once
d_gene: NA
j_gene: TRBJ1-4
CDR3aa: CASRVTVDEKLFF
CDR3nt: TGTGCCAGCAGGGTTACGGTTGATGAAAAACTGTTTTTT

v_gene: TRBV15
abundance: NA
d_gene: NA
j_gene: TRBJ1-1
CDR3aa: CATSVQGGGTEAFF
CDR3nt: TGTGCCACCAGCGTTCAAGGTGGGGGGACTGAAGCTTTCTTT

v_gene: TRBV7-6
abundance: few
d_gene: TRBD2
j_gene: TRBJ2-1
CDR3aa: CASSLGTSGANNEQFF
CDR3nt: TGTGCCAGCAGCTTAGGGACTAGCGGGGCAAACAATGAGCAGTTCTTC

v_gene: TRBV7-2
abundance: NA
d_gene: TRBD2
j_gene: TRBJ2-3
CDR3aa: CASSPTVAGATDTQYF
CDR3nt: TGTGCCAGCAGCCCAACAGTAGCGGGGGCCACAGATACGCAGTATTTT

v_gene: TRBV19
abundance: NA
d_gene: NA
j_gene: TRBJ1-1
CDR3aa: CASNGRYGGVMNTEAFF
CDR3nt: TGTGCCAGTAACGGGAGGTATGGGGGCGTAATGAACACTGAAGCTTTCTTT

v_gene: TRBV18
abundance: NA
d_gene: TRBD1
j_gene: TRBJ2-2
CDR3aa: CASSTRQGHTGELFF
CDR3nt: TGTGCCAGCTCAACTAGACAGGGGCACACCGGGGAGCTGTTTTTT

v_gene: TRBV25-1
abundance: NA
d_gene: TRBD1
j_gene: TRBJ1-6
CDR3aa: CASSEGDRGNSPLHF
CDR3nt: TGTGCCAGCAGTGAAGGAGACAGGGGAAATTCACCCCTCCACTTT

v_gene: TRBV9
abundance: NA
d_gene: NA
j_gene: TRBJ1-2
CDR3aa: CASSVVRQGREGYTF
CDR3nt: TGTGCCAGCAGCGTAGTTCGGCAGGGGCGAGAGGGCTACACCTTC

v_gene: TRBV29-1
abundance: NA
d_gene: NA
j_gene: TRBJ2-7
CDR3aa: CSVGSGVHSYEQYF
CDR3nt: TGCAGCGTTGGCTCAGGGGTTCACTCCTACGAGCAGTACTTC

v_gene: TRBV7-8
abundance: NA
d_gene: NA
j_gene: TRBJ1-6
CDR3aa: CASSLALRPGTGGYNSPLNF
CDR3nt: TGTGCCAGCAGCTTAGCTTTAAGGCCCGGAACAGGTGGATATAATTCACCCCTCAACTTT

v_gene: TRBV7-3
abundance: NA
d_gene: TRBD1
j_gene: TRBJ2-7
CDR3aa: CASSRDRVYEQYF
CDR3nt: TGTGCCAGCAGCCGGGACAGGGTCTACGAGCAGTACTTC

v_gene: TRBV29-1
abundance: NA
d_gene: TRBD2
j_gene: TRBJ2-5
CDR3aa: CSVEDRTPRGEETQYF
CDR3nt: TGCAGCGTTGAAGATCGGACCCCCCGGGGGGAAGAGACCCAGTACTTC

v_gene: TRBV5-5
abundance: NA
d_gene: NA
j_gene: TRBJ1-5
CDR3aa: CASSLGDYSNQPQHF
CDR3nt: TGTGCCAGCAGCTTGGGAGACTATAGCAATCAGCCCCAGCATTTT

v_gene: TRBV9
abundance: NA
d_gene: NA
j_gene: TRBJ2-3
CDR3aa: CASSVAGGVPTDTQYF
CDR3nt: TGTGCCAGCAGCGTAGCGGGCGGGGTTCCCACAGATACGCAGTATTTT

v_gene: TRBV18
abundance: once
d_gene: TRBD1
j_gene: TRBJ2-1
CDR3aa: CASSPGQGAISYNEQFF
CDR3nt: TGTGCCAGCTCACCGGGACAGGGGGCGATTTCCTACAATGAGCAGTTCTTC

v_gene: TRBV19
abundance: NA
d_gene: NA
j_gene: TRBJ2-7
CDR3aa: CASSLLGGYEQYF
CDR3nt: TGTGCCAGTAGTTTGCTCGGGGGTTACGAGCAGTACTTC

v_gene: TRBV9
abundance: few
d_gene: TRBD1
j_gene: TRBJ1-2
CDR3aa: CASSVDQGEYGYTF
CDR3nt: TGTGCCAGCAGCGTAGATCAGGGGGAGTATGGCTACACCTTC

v_gene: TRBV9
abundance: NA
d_gene: NA
j_gene: TRBJ2-1
CDR3aa: CASSVNGESNEQFF
CDR3nt: TGTGCCAGCAGCGTAAATGGTGAGTCCAATGAGCAGTTCTTC

v_gene: TRBV6-4
abundance: NA
d_gene: NA
j_gene: TRBJ2-2
CDR3aa: CASSPGTGELFF
CDR3nt: TGTGCCAGCAGCCCGGGCACCGGGGAGCTGTTTTTT

v_gene: TRBV21-1
abundance: NA
d_gene: NA
j_gene: TRBJ1-5
CDR3aa: CASSKNGPGLGQPQHF
CDR3nt: TGTGCCAGCAGCAAAAATGGCCCAGGGTTAGGTCAGCCCCAGCATTTT

v_gene: TRBV4-3
abundance: NA
d_gene: NA
j_gene: TRBJ1-6
CDR3aa: CASSQGGGRANSPLHF
CDR3nt: TGCGCCAGCAGCCAAGGGGGGGGCAGAGCTAATTCACCCCTCCACTTT

v_gene: TRBV9
abundance: NA
d_gene: TRBD2
j_gene: TRBJ2-6
CDR3aa: CASSVMGGVLSGANVLTF
CDR3nt: TGTGCCAGCAGCGTAATGGGGGGGGTTCTCTCTGGGGCCAACGTCCTGACTTTC

v_gene: TRBV6-5
abundance: NA
d_gene: NA
j_gene: TRBJ1-1
CDR3aa: CASSYGHGTEAFF
CDR3nt: TGTGCCAGCAGTTACGGTCACGGCACTGAAGCTTTCTTT

v_gene: TRBV11-2
abundance: NA
d_gene: NA
j_gene: TRBJ1-3
CDR3aa: CASSLAPKGLSGNTIYF
CDR3nt: TGTGCCAGCAGCTTAGCCCCCAAGGGACTCTCTGGAAACACCATATATTTT

v_gene: TRBV27
abundance: NA
d_gene: NA
j_gene: TRBJ1-2
CDR3aa: CASRSPNYGYTF
CDR3nt: TGTGCCAGCCGCAGTCCTAACTATGGCTACACCTTC

v_gene: TRBV4-3
abundance: NA
d_gene: TRBD1
j_gene: TRBJ2-2
CDR3aa: CASSQDFPDGRGHTGELFF
CDR3nt: TGCGCCAGCAGCCAAGATTTTCCGGATGGCAGGGGGCACACCGGGGAGCTGTTTTTT

v_gene: TRBV19
abundance: NA
d_gene: NA
j_gene: TRBJ1-1
CDR3aa: CASSIRERTEAFF
CDR3nt: TGTGCCAGTAGTATCAGGGAACGCACTGAAGCTTTCTTT

v_gene: TRBV6-6
abundance: NA
d_gene: NA
j_gene: TRBJ1-1
CDR3aa: CASSYTRGTEAFF
CDR3nt: TGTGCCAGCAGTTACACTAGGGGGACTGAAGCTTTCTTT

v_gene: TRBV10-3
abundance: NA
d_gene: NA
j_gene: TRBJ2-1
CDR3aa: CAISGRGAGISDEQFF
CDR3nt: TGTGCCATCAGTGGGCGTGGGGCGGGGATATCGGATGAGCAGTTCTTC

v_gene: TRBV10-3
abundance: NA
d_gene: NA
j_gene: TRBJ1-4
CDR3aa: CAISEGPGGANEKLFF
CDR3nt: TGTGCCATCAGTGAGGGCCCAGGAGGTGCTAATGAAAAACTGTTTTTT

v_gene: TRBV5-1
abundance: NA
d_gene: TRBD2
j_gene: TRBJ2-7
CDR3aa: CASSLVASGEVLAEQYF
CDR3nt: TGCGCCAGCAGCTTGGTGGCTAGCGGGGAAGTATTGGCCGAGCAGTACTTC

v_gene: TRBV7-9
abundance: NA
d_gene: NA
j_gene: TRBJ2-7
CDR3aa: CSSSSLSFEQYF
CDR3nt: TGTTCCAGCAGTAGCTTATCCTTCGAGCAGTACTTC

v_gene: TRBV6-1
abundance: NA
d_gene: NA
j_gene: TRBJ2-3
CDR3aa: CASSALPEGTWRTQYF
CDR3nt: TGTGCCAGCAGTGCTCTCCCAGAGGGGACTTGGAGGACGCAGTATTTT

v_gene: TRBV28
abundance: NA
d_gene: NA
j_gene: TRBJ1-4
CDR3aa: CASSTGQREKLFF
CDR3nt: TGTGCCAGCAGCACCGGACAGAGAGAAAAACTGTTTTTT

v_gene: TRBV6-5
abundance: NA
d_gene: TRBD1
j_gene: TRBJ2-2
CDR3aa: CASSSRGPGELFF
CDR3nt: TGTGCCAGCAGTTCGAGGGGGCCCGGGGAGCTGTTTTTT

v_gene: TRBV18
abundance: NA
d_gene: NA
j_gene: TRBJ1-1
CDR3aa: CASSPNSGTEAFF
CDR3nt: TGTGCCAGCTCACCAAACAGTGGTACTGAAGCTTTCTTT

v_gene: TRBV4-2
abundance: NA
d_gene: TRBD1
j_gene: TRBJ2-7
CDR3aa: CASSQDGWTGLDEQYF
CDR3nt: TGTGCCAGCAGCCAAGATGGGTGGACAGGGTTGGACGAGCAGTACTTC

v_gene: TRBV7-9
abundance: NA
d_gene: NA
j_gene: TRBJ1-4
CDR3aa: CASSFGIEKLFF
CDR3nt: TGTGCCAGCAGCTTCGGGATTGAAAAACTGTTTTTT

v_gene: TRBV7-2
abundance: NA
d_gene: NA
j_gene: TRBJ1-4
CDR3aa: CASSLNWGGGEKLFF
CDR3nt: TGTGCCAGCAGCTTAAATTGGGGGGGAGGTGAAAAACTGTTTTTT

v_gene: TRBV5-8
abundance: NA
d_gene: NA
j_gene: TRBJ2-7
CDR3aa: CASSYTSLREQYF
CDR3nt: TGTGCCAGCAGCTATACCTCATTGCGCGAGCAGTACTTC

v_gene: TRBV6-5
abundance: NA
d_gene: TRBD1
j_gene: TRBJ1-5
CDR3aa: CASRPDRDSNQPQHF
CDR3nt: TGTGCCAGCAGACCTGACAGGGATAGCAATCAGCCCCAGCATTTT

v_gene: TRBV10-3
abundance: NA
d_gene: TRBD1
j_gene: TRBJ2-7
CDR3aa: CATESGQASYEQYF
CDR3nt: TGTGCCACCGAGTCGGGACAGGCCTCCTACGAGCAGTACTTC

v_gene: TRBV30
abundance: few
d_gene: NA
j_gene: TRBJ2-7
CDR3aa: CAWSVAAVYEQYF
CDR3nt: TGTGCCTGGAGTGTGGCGGCGGTATACGAGCAGTACTTC

v_gene: TRBV5-5
abundance: NA
d_gene: TRBD1
j_gene: TRBJ2-7
CDR3aa: CASSLVETTGSPYEQYF
CDR3nt: TGTGCCAGCAGCTTGGTAGAGACGACAGGGAGTCCCTACGAGCAGTACTTC